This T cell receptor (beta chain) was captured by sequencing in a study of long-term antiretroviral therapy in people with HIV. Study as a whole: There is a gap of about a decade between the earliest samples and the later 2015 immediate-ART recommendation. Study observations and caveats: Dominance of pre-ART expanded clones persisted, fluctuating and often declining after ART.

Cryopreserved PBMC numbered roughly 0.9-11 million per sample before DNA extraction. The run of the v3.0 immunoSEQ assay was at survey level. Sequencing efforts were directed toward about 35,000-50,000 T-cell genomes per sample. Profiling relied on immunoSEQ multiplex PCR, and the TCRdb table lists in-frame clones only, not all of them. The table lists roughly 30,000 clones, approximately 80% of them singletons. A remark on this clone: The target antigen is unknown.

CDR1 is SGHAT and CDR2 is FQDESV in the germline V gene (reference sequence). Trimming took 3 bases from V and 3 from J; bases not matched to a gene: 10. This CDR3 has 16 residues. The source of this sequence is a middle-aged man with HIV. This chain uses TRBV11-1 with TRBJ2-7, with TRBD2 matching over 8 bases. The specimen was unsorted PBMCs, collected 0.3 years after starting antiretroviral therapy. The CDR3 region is CASSFGLADDFYEQYF. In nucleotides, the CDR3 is TGTGCCAGCAGCTTTGGACTAGCCGACGATTTCTACGAGCAGTACTTC.